Listed below are T cell receptor beta chains from one sample, sequenced in a study of blood T cell repertoires in COVID-19. Measured with immunoSEQ multiplex PCR; TCRdb has only the in-frame clones, and not every one. This table has just over 300,000 clones, over 75% appearing once. The sample taken for sequencing was PBMCs or T cells enriched from blood (not recorded which). Every receptor here comes from a man under 40 who had recovered from COVID-19. Each CDR3 is given with its conserved first and last residue.

V gene | CDR3 protein
TRBV7-8 | CASSLVGQGSGGYGYTF
TRBV18 | CASSPTAENQPQHF
TRBV28 | CASSLLGLGGPTVSGYTF
TRBV7-6 | CASTKYNEGSPLHF
TRBV6-2/TRBV6-3 | CASSYAGTEAFF
TRBV4-1 | CASSQEVGSTEAFF
TRBV11-2 | CASSQREARAVGEKLFF
TRBV5-1 | CASSLVIDTEAFF
TRBV28 | CASSSNRDYSNQPQHF
TRBV7-8 | CASSLFVGEQYF
TRBV3-1/TRBV3-2 | CASSQSEGNYGYTF
TRBV4-1 | CASSQAAGPMFRGNQPQHF
TRBV27 | CASRRDLMNTEAFF
TRBV6-4 | CATKSVASGGYNEQFF
TRBV10-3 | CATRPSSGSRDTGELFF
TRBV4-2 | CASSHYPLAGGTPDTQYF
TRBV19 | CASNFLGTGYMNTEAFF
TRBV30 | CAWDDREARGYTF
TRBV3-1/TRBV3-2 | CASSGTVNTEAFF
TRBV7-9 | CASGQLDLGPEAFF
TRBV6-1 | CASSEATGVSHRPSYF
TRBV5-1 | CASTPGHFKINTEAFF
TRBV5-1 | CASSPGLAGGRDEQFF
TRBV2 | CASLPTSGSGDKNIQYF
TRBV19 | CASKAGLYTEAFF
TRBV19 | CASSVDRAPSSYNSPLHF
TRBV4-1 | CASSHSQRRGGRNTEAFF
TRBV7-6 | CASSLSDSRTGELFF
TRBV29-1 | CSGAGTTGYTF
TRBV19 | CASRDWTGYTEAFF
TRBV5-4 | CASSPGLAPYEQYF
TRBV19 | CASSIDLWTGADNSPLHF
TRBV19 | CASSIPFRAGGRTDTQYF
TRBV6-5 | CASSRARTGAEQYF
TRBV7-2 | CASSLDGLAGWVDVDTQYF
TRBV28 | CASRPFGTGVPGANVLTF
TRBV18 | CASSPPTGAYEQYF
TRBV5-1 | CASSLELAGEQFF
TRBV6-5 | CASSYGTPGLESGYTF
TRBV2 | CASSVEGRGRAGQETQYF
TRBV29-1 | CSVLPSAGEQFF
TRBV10-2 | CASRTATLNTGELFF
TRBV19 | CASTTLAKNIQYF
TRBV9 | CASSVRRSTEAFF
TRBV27 | CASSFRYRISFMNTEAFF
TRBV24-1 | CATSDLGQGVQETQYF
TRBV7-2 | CASSLGLPGEQFF
TRBV7-8 | CASSPDRGSGYTF